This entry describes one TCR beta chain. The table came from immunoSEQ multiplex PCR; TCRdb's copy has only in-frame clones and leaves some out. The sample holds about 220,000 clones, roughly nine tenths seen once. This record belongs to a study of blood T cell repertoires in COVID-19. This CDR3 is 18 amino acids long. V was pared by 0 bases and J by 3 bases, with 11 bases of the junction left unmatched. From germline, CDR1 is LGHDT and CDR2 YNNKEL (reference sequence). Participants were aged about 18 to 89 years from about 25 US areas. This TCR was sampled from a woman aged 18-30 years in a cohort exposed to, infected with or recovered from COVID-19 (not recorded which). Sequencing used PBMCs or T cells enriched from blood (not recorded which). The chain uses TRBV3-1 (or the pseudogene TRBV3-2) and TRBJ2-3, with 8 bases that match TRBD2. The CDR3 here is CASSQDRVVAGSTDTQYF. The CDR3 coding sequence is TGTGCCAGCAGCCAAGATCGGGTGGTAGCGGGGAGTACAGATACGCAGTATTTT.